The sequence of this T cell receptor beta chain was determined in a study of blood T cell repertoires in COVID-19. Turning to the study itself: The United States, Italy and Spain supplied acute and convalescent COVID-19 samples. Nucleic acid was either cDNA or gDNA, and it came from T cells, B-cell-depleted T cells, or PBMCs.

The data were produced by immunoSEQ multiplex PCR, yet TCRdb's version contains in-frame clones alone and is incomplete. The table records fewer than 350,000 clones, around 90% of them present only once. V lost 3 bases to trimming and J lost 2 bases; unmatched junction nucleotides: 14. The V gene's germline CDR1 is DFQATT and CDR2 SNEGSKA (reference sequence). There are 18 residues in the CDR3. Specimen: peripheral blood. This TCR came from a man between 18 and 35 years old with active or convalescent COVID-19. V usage is TRBV20-1 and J usage is TRBJ2-5; 11 bases line up with TRBD2. CDR3 protein: CSASVTPGLAAIQETQYF. The CDR3 nucleotides read TGCAGTGCTAGTGTGACTCCGGGACTAGCGGCTATACAAGAGACCCAGTACTTC.